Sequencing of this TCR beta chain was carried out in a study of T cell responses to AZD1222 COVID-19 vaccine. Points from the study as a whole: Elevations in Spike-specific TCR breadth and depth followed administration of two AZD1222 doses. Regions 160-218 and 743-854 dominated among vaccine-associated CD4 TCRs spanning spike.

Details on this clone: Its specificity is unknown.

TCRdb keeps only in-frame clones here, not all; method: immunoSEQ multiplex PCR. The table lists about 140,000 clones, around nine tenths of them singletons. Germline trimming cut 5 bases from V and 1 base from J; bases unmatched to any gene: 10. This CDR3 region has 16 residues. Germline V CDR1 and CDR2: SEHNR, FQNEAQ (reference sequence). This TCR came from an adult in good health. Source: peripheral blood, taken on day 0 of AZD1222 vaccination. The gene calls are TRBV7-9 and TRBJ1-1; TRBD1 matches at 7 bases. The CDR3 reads CASSDSPGTANTEAFF. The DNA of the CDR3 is TGTGCCAGCAGCGATTCCCCCGGGACAGCGAACACTGAAGCTTTCTTT.